The 12 T cell receptor beta chains below all came from one sample that was sequenced in a study of Graves' ophthalmopathy and Graves' hyperthyroidism. Beta-chain TCR CDR3 regions were amplified from RNA transcripts. RT-PCR in the first round used HTBI primers; a second-round multiplex PCR followed. TCRdb itself ran the multiplex PCR reads through MiXCR, one entry per CDR3 protein. The table has 500,000 to 700,000 distinct CDR3 sequences, less than 40% seen once; the top ten hold about 4.6%. Specimen: peripheral blood or thyroid tissue (not recorded which). These receptors all come from an adult man with Graves' hyperthyroidism.

This clonotype has just a few counts. J is TRBJ2-2 and V is TRBV7-9, with TRBD2 matching 9 bases. Germline values: CDR1 SEHNR, CDR2 FQNEAQ (reference sequence). The V gene end was trimmed by 2 bases and the J gene end by 4 bases; junction bases not matched to a gene: 8. This CDR3 is 17 amino acids long. CDR3 coding DNA: TGTGCCAGCAGCTTATTTACGGGACTAGCCCTCACCGGGGAGCTGTTTTTT. Protein sequence: CASSLFTGLALTGELFF.

Comment on this clonotype: This could be a read error, since a much larger clone is one nucleotide away. This rearrangement joins TRBV7-9 to TRBJ2-7; D may be TRBD1 (5 bases). V gave up 5 bases and J gave up 4 bases, with 15 bases separating them. CDR1 is SEHNR and CDR2 is FQNEAQ in the germline V gene (reference sequence). This CDR3 is built from 14 residues. The CDR3: CASSPSLGRYEQYF. The CDR3 DNA sequence: TGTGCCAGCAGCCCATCGCTGGGGCGATACGAGCAGTACTTC.

Many counts were recorded for this clonotype. The chain couples TRBV7-3 to TRBJ2-5; D might be TRBD1 (6 bases). The germline V gene has CDR1 SGHTA and CDR2 FQGTGA. Trimming took 5 bases from V and 5 from J, leaving 24 bases between them. This CDR3 comprises 17 residues. This chain's CDR3 is CASSPTETEPTGETQYF. The CDR3, as DNA: TGTGCCAGCAGCCCAACCGAGACCGAACCCACAGGGGAGACCCAGTACTTC.

This clonotype was counted many times. The J gene is TRBJ2-5, the V gene TRBV27; TRBD2 might be the D (6 bases). Trimming cost V 6 bases and J 2 bases, with 19 bases left between them. Germline V gene sequence: CDR1 MNHEY, CDR2 SMNVEV (reference sequence). This CDR3 comprises 16 residues. CDR3 region: CASSDRGRGGQETQYF. In DNA form, the CDR3 reads TGTGCCAGCAGCGACCGAGGGCGGGGAGGACAAGAGACCCAGTACTTC.

This clonotype was counted ten times or more. The chain combines TRBV10-3 with TRBJ2-7; D is uncertain. Trimming removed 0 bases from V and 1 base from J, with 7 bases in between. The CDR3 is 14 residues long. CDR1 and CDR2 from the germline V gene are ENHRY and SYGVKD. CDR3 coding DNA: TGTGCCATCAGTGAGTCAGGGCTTTCCTACGAGCAGTACTTC. This gives the protein CAISESGLSYEQYF.

Comment on this clonotype: Just one base apart from a much larger clone, this may be a read error. The chain carries TRBV12-3 or TRBV12-4 and TRBJ1-1; the match to TRBD1 covers 7 bases. The CDR3 length is 13 residues. The CDR3 here is CVSSIQGKPEAFF. The CDR3 coding sequence is TGTGTCAGCAGCATACAGGGGAAGCCTGAAGCTTTCTTT.

The CDR3 is CASSEARNTGELFF. The CDR3 nucleotides are TGTGCCAGCAGTGAAGCCAGGAACACCGGGGAGCTGTTTTTT. The rearrangement joins TRBV2 to TRBJ2-2; D remains ambiguous. The CDR3 loop spans 14 amino acids. V lost 0 bases and J lost 1, with 3 bases in between. CDR1 is SNHLY and CDR2 is FYNNEI in the germline V gene. The full variable domain, completed using reference TRBV2 and TRBJ2-2, is EPEVTQTPSHQVTQMGQEVILRCVPISNHLYFYWYRQILGQKVEFLVSFYNNEISEKSEIFDDQFSVERPDGSNFTLKIRSTKLEDSAMYFCASSEARNTGELFFGEGSRLTVL.

The gene calls are TRBV19 and TRBJ2-7; 8 bases align to TRBD2. Germline CDR1 and CDR2: LNHDA and SQIVND (reference sequence). Trimming at V came to 9 bases and at J to 11 bases, leaving 15 bases not matched to a gene. This CDR3 region has 13 residues. The CDR3: CASSTGGDNWEYF. CDR3 coding DNA: TGTGCCAGCAGCACGGGAGGGGACAATTGGGAGTACTTC.

In its sample, this clonotype was seen many times. This chain joins TRBV7-2 and TRBJ2-7, with D perhaps given as TRBD1 or TRBD2 (5 bases each). V lost 2 bases and J 0 bases, leaving 11 bases between the germline ends. CDR3 length: 15 amino acids. Looked up from germline, CDR1 is SGHTA and CDR2 is FQGNSA. The CDR3 coding sequence is TGTGCCAGCAGCTTATTCGAGGGGAGCTCCTACGAGCAGTACTTC. This encodes CASSLFEGSSYEQYF.

This clonotype was seen repeatedly, ten times or more. The chain combines TRBV6-5 with TRBJ2-5, with a tentative D call TRBD1 (6 bases). The V and J ends lost 2 bases and 5 bases respectively, with 15 bases between them. The CDR3 loop spans 15 amino acids. Germline V gene data show CDR1 as MNHEY and CDR2 as SVGAGI. The CDR3 coding sequence is TGTGCCAGCAGTTACGAGACAGGCCAGGGGGAGACCCAGTACTTC. Protein sequence: CASSYETGQGETQYF.

This clonotype occurred many times. The V call is TRBV2, the J call TRBJ1-3, with no clear D. Germline V gene lookup returns CDR1 SNHLY and CDR2 FYNNEI. The CDR3 totals 14 residues. The V and J ends lost 5 bases and 0 bases respectively, with 8 bases between them. CDR3: CASSRTSSGNTIYF. The CDR3, as DNA: TGTGCCAGCAGTCGAACGAGCTCTGGAAACACCATATATTTT.

This clonotype was recorded many times. The CDR3 region is CASSFGANTEAFF. CDR3 coding DNA: TGTGCCAGCAGTTTCGGAGCGAACACTGAAGCTTTCTTT. The gene calls are TRBV12-3 or TRBV12-4 and TRBJ1-1, with no clear D. The CDR3 is 13 residues long. V was cut by 3 bases and J by 1 base, with 6 bases left in between.